One and the same sample provided the 4 T cell receptor beta chains below, sequenced in a study of T cell responses to AZD1222 COVID-19 vaccine. Sequenced by immunoSEQ multiplex PCR; TCRdb stores in-frame clones only, minus some. The profile shows 100,000 to 150,000 clones, 90% to 95% of them singletons. Sequences were derived from peripheral blood, sampled 28 days after the second AZD1222 dose. These receptors originate from an adult who received the AZD1222 COVID-19 vaccine.

This clone was seen once. The chain uses TRBV4-3 and TRBJ2-7; perhaps D is TRBD1 or TRBD2 (5 bases each). V was trimmed by 0 bases and J by 0 bases, leaving 15 bases between them. This CDR3 comprises 17 residues. CDR1 LGHNA and CDR2 YSLEER come from the germline V gene. The CDR3 protein is CASSQDYLRDRSYEQYF. As DNA, the CDR3 is TGCGCCAGCAGCCAAGATTATCTTAGGGACCGCTCCTACGAGCAGTACTTC.

This chain connects TRBV5-5 to TRBJ1-2, with a possible D match to TRBD1 (5 bases). Germline V CDR1 and CDR2: SGHKS, YYEKEE (reference sequence). V was clipped by 0 bases and J by 3 bases, with 12 bases between them. This CDR3 is 15 amino acids long. The CDR3 DNA follows: TGTGCCAGCAGCTTGGTTGGTGGGGGGTACTATGGCTACACCTTC. This encodes CASSLVGGGYYGYTF.

This clone came up once. The chain links TRBV10-3 to TRBJ1-1; D is uncertain. There are 12 residues in the CDR3. In germline, CDR1 is ENHRY, CDR2 SYGVKD. Trimming removed 4 bases from V and 4 bases from J, with 7 bases in between. The CDR3 reads CAISGGFTEAFF. DNA of the CDR3: TGTGCCATCAGTGGGGGTTTCACTGAAGCTTTCTTT.

The chain joins TRBV27 to TRBJ1-1; no clear D gene. Trimming took off 3 bases at V and 4 bases at J, with 12 bases between the two ends. CDR3 length: 14 residues. Germline V CDR1 and CDR2: MNHEY, SMNVEV (reference sequence). CDR3 residues: CASSLGSLGTEAFF. The CDR3 DNA reads as TGTGCCAGCAGTTTGGGGTCTCTGGGCACTGAAGCTTTCTTT.